This TCR beta chain was recovered during a study of T cells in Graves' hyperthyroidism and ophthalmopathy. When ophthalmopathy did not progress within 18 months, Graves' hyperthyroidism was considered stable. Patients aged 18 to 65 with hyperthyroidism were newly diagnosed, with duration under 2 months. Many counts were recorded for this clonotype. Its antigen is unidentified. The CDR3 sequence is 16 residues long. Trimming stripped 1 base from V and 1 base from J, with 13 bases between. CDR1 is SGHDT, CDR2 YYEEEE, per germline. RNA transcripts provided the source from which TCR beta CDR3 regions were amplified. Using the HTBI primer set, a first-round RT-PCR was run on the TCR CDR3. TCRdb reprocessed the multiplex PCR reads with MiXCR, giving one entry per CDR3 protein. Of 300,000 to 450,000 distinct CDR3 sequences listed, approximately 15% were seen once; the top ten hold 9.5% to 11%. General observations from the study: Also found in blood were most expanded thyroid clonotypes above 0.001. Ophthalmopathy was separated from stable hyperthyroidism by a 13 V-J model.

Sequencing was carried out using blood. The chain joins TRBV5-6 to TRBJ2-3, with D perhaps matching TRBD2 (5 bases). The receptor was isolated from a woman aged 55-75 years with Graves' hyperthyroidism. The DNA for the CDR3 is TGTGCCAGCAGCTTGTATGCAGGAGGTGGCACAGATACGCAGTATTTT. This translates into CASSLYAGGGTDTQYF. The full variable domain, rest sourced from reference TRBV5-6 and TRBJ2-3, is DAGVTQSPTHLIKTRGQQVTLRCSPKSGHDTVSWYQQALGQGPQFIFQYYEEEERQRGNFPDRFSGHQFPNYSSELNVNALLLGDSALYLCASSLYAGGGTDTQYFGPGTRLTVL.